A single sample gave rise to the 27 T cell receptor beta chains below, sequenced in a study of cytomegalovirus exposure and HLA in healthy donors. PCR primers comprised 60 Vbeta and 13 Jbeta primers. Assay: immunoSEQ multiplex PCR; the TCRdb copy retains only in-frame clones and omits some. Here the sample spans some 63,000 clones, roughly 80% being singletons. What was sequenced was PBMCs. The receptors shown here come from a woman between 40 and 55 years old in good health and CMV-seronegative.

A single count supports this clone. CDR3 coding DNA: TGTGCCAGCAGTCCGGGACAGGGGGCTTCTAATGAAAAACTGTTTTTT. Residues: CASSPGQGASNEKLFF. The chain employs TRBV6-6 and TRBJ1-4; 12 bases match TRBD1. Germline CDR1 and CDR2: MNHNY and SVGAGI (reference sequence). V lost 5 bases and J lost 3; bases outside the gene matches: 4. The CDR3 has 16 residues.

The chain recombines TRBV28 with TRBJ2-7; TRBD2 matches 7 bases. Germline V gene lookup returns CDR1 MDHEN and CDR2 SYDVKM. Trimming removed 6 bases from V and 5 bases from J; junction bases left unmatched: 7. The length of the CDR3 is 13 residues. Here the CDR3 DNA reads TGTGCCAGCAGGGTAACGGGGGGTCACGAGCAGTACTTC. The encoded protein is CASRVTGGHEQYF.

The rearrangement uses TRBV19 and TRBJ2-6; D gene uncertain. This CDR3 spans 16 amino acids. The V end was cut by 1 base, the J end by 0 bases, with 7 bases between. Germline loops: CDR1 LNHDA, CDR2 SQIVND (reference sequence). CDR3 nucleotides: TGTGCCAGTAGTATAGGTCCGTTCTCTGGGGCCAACGTCCTGACTTTC. It translates to CASSIGPFSGANVLTF.

A note on this clone: At the DNA level, this CDR3 is encoded by other sequences in the same sample as well. The chain recombines TRBV5-5 with TRBJ1-4, with TRBD1 as a possible D gene (5 bases). Germline CDR1 and CDR2: SGHKS and YYEKEE (reference sequence). The germline V and J ends were trimmed by 1 base and 5 bases, with 6 bases remaining between them. The CDR3 is made up of 13 amino acids. CDR3 protein: CASSLQGNEKLFF. In DNA form, the CDR3 reads TGTGCCAGCAGCTTGCAGGGAAATGAAAAACTGTTTTTT.

This chain joins TRBV29-1 and TRBJ1-5; 10 positions match TRBD1. The CDR3 contains 13 residues. J lost 7 bases, V lost 7 bases, and 7 bases had no gene match. Germline V gene lookup returns CDR1 SQVTM and CDR2 ANQGSEA. The CDR3 nucleotides read TGCAGCGCTGGACAGGGGGATGGACAGCCCCAGCATTTT. It codes for CSAGQGDGQPQHF.

V usage is TRBV28 and J usage is TRBJ2-1; 12 nucleotides line up with TRBD2. Germline CDR1 reads MDHEN; CDR2 reads SYDVKM. The CDR3 spans 15 residues. The J segment lost 8 bases and the V segment lost 3 bases, leaving 5 bases of the junction unmatched. The CDR3 sequence: CASSLGLAGPDEQFF. CDR3 sequence (DNA): TGTGCCAGCAGTTTGGGACTAGCGGGTCCGGATGAGCAGTTCTTC.

V gene TRBV11-1 combines with J gene TRBJ1-1, with TRBD1 matching over 8 bases. This CDR3 has 13 amino acids. Unmatched junction bases numbered 4, after V lost 6 bases and J lost 4 bases. Germline values: CDR1 SGHAT, CDR2 FQDESV (reference sequence). CDR3 loop: CASRGQGSTEAFF. The DNA for the CDR3 is TGTGCCAGCAGAGGACAGGGAAGCACTGAAGCTTTCTTT.

The J gene is TRBJ2-1, the V gene TRBV4-1; 10 nucleotides agree with TRBD2. J lost 5 bases, V lost 1 base, and 2 bases had no gene match. The CDR3 covers 15 residues. Germline V gene data show CDR1 as MGHRA and CDR2 as YSYEKL. The CDR3 bases are TGCGCCAGCAGCCAAGGAGGACTAGCGGACAATGAGCAGTTCTTC. Translation gives CASSQGGLADNEQFF.

In its sample, this clone was seen once. The V call is TRBV5-1, the J call TRBJ2-7, with TRBD1 matching 8 bases. CDR3 length: 20 amino acids. The V gene end was trimmed by 0 bases and the J gene end by 6 bases; junction bases not matched to a gene: 23. CDR1 is SGHRS and CDR2 is YFSETQ in the germline V gene. CDR3: CASSLARQGAIIALFSEQYF. The CDR3 region has the DNA TGCGCCAGCAGCTTGGCACGGCAGGGGGCCATTATCGCTTTGTTTTCCGAGCAGTACTTC.

This chain links TRBV25-1 with TRBJ2-1, with D uncertain. The CDR3 has 15 amino acids. Per the germline V gene, CDR1 is MGHDK and CDR2 is SYGVNS. V was shortened by 0 bases and J by 6 bases, with 12 bases between the two germline ends. The DNA for the CDR3 is TGTGCCAGCAGTGAATATAGTGTACGAGTCAATGAGCAGTTCTTC. Translated: CASSEYSVRVNEQFF.

The V gene is TRBV9, the J gene TRBJ2-1, with 8 positions matching TRBD2. V dropped 3 bases and J dropped 7; count of bases not matched to a gene: 9. Germline V CDR1 and CDR2: SGDLS, YYNGEE. The CDR3 is 15 amino acids. The CDR3 DNA follows: TGTGCCAGCAGCGGGTCCGGGACTAGTGTAAATGAGCAGTTCTTC. Translated: CASSGSGTSVNEQFF.

The gene calls are TRBV11-1 and TRBJ1-1, with unresolved D. The germline gives CDR1 SGHAT, CDR2 FQDESV (reference sequence). The germline V and J ends were trimmed by 3 bases and 3 bases, with 14 bases remaining between them. This CDR3 is built from 15 residues. The CDR3 region is CASSFGSSGDTEAFF. The CDR3 bases are TGTGCCAGCAGCTTCGGGTCATCCGGGGACACTGAAGCTTTCTTT.

This sequence joins TRBV9 and TRBJ2-1, with TRBD2 matching over 7 bases. J lost 7 bases, V lost 0 bases, and 13 bases had no gene match. Germline-derived CDR1 and CDR2 are SGDLS and YYNGEE. This CDR3 is built from 17 residues. The CDR3 region has the DNA TGTGCCAGCAGCGTAGGGGGTTCAAGCGGGACGAAGAATGAGCAGTTCTTC. It encodes CASSVGGSSGTKNEQFF.

This rearrangement joins TRBV30 to TRBJ2-5, with 9 bases that match TRBD1. There are 19 residues in the CDR3. Germline V gene sequence: CDR1 GTSNPN, CDR2 SVGIG (reference sequence). Losses at the gene ends were 4 bases for V and 2 bases for J; bases not matched to a gene: 20. DNA for the CDR3: TGTGCCTGGAAAGGGACAGGGTGGGTTGTTGTCTCAGAACAAGAGACCCAGTACTTC. It yields the protein CAWKGTGWVVVSEQETQYF.

This chain joins TRBV6-6 and TRBJ2-7; the D gene is possibly TRBD1 (6 bases). The CDR3 totals 13 residues. Germline V gene sequence: CDR1 MNHNY, CDR2 SVGAGI (reference sequence). Trimming took 5 bases from V and 3 from J, leaving 11 bases between them. The CDR3 protein is CASSLQGSYEQYF. Written as DNA, the CDR3 is TGTGCCAGCAGTCTACAGGGAAGCTACGAGCAGTACTTC.

This chain connects TRBV21-1 to TRBJ2-1; the D call of TRBD1 is as the table states it, not checked on the DNA. TRBV21-1 is labeled a pseudogene. This CDR3 is 15 amino acids long. The CDR3 protein is CASSKVQGSYNEQFF. CDR3 sequence (DNA): TGTGCCAGCAGCAAGGTGCAGGGCTCCTACAATGAGCAGTTCTTC.

The chain combines TRBV28 with TRBJ2-1; TRBD2 agrees at 7 bases. CDR3 size: 14 residues. V gave up 2 bases and J gave up 6 bases; unmatched junction bases: 4. Germline lookup yields CDR1 MDHEN and CDR2 SYDVKM. The DNA for the CDR3 is TGTGCCAGCAGTTTAAGCAGCGGGACCAATGAGCAGTTCTTC. Its protein product is CASSLSSGTNEQFF.

V is TRBV4-1 and J is TRBJ2-5; D gene ambiguous. CDR3 size: 12 residues. Looked up from germline, CDR1 is MGHRA and CDR2 is YSYEKL. V lost 0 bases to trimming and J lost 5 bases, with 4 bases between them. CDR3 in amino acids: CASSQDLETQYF. The CDR3 nucleotides read TGCGCCAGCAGCCAAGATCTCGAGACCCAGTACTTC.

The chain employs TRBV7-2 and TRBJ2-1; a possible D gene is TRBD2 (6 bases). V was clipped by 1 base and J by 13 bases, with 11 bases between them. CDR1 SGHTA and CDR2 FQGNSA come from the germline V gene. The CDR3 length is 12 residues. The CDR3 loop is CASSLETGTQFF. As DNA, the CDR3 is TGTGCCAGCAGCTTAGAAACCGGGACTCAGTTCTTC.

This clone was recorded a few times. This chain joins TRBV2 and TRBJ2-7, with 7 positions matching TRBD2. The germline CDR1 and CDR2 sequences are SNHLY and FYNNEI. J gave up 0 bases and V 7 bases, and 6 bases lay outside the gene matches. The length of the CDR3 is 14 residues. The CDR3 coding sequence is TGTGCCAGCACTGACGGGAGGAGCTCCTACGAGCAGTACTTC. Its protein is CASTDGRSSYEQYF.

The V and J genes are TRBV7-2 and TRBJ2-5; 8 bases are a match to TRBD2. The CDR3 sequence is 14 residues long. The V and J ends lost 5 bases and 2 bases, in that order; junction bases with no gene match: 4. Germline V gene sequence: CDR1 SGHTA, CDR2 FQGNSA. CDR3 sequence (DNA): TGTGCCAGCAGCGCTAGCGGGCCACAAGAGACCCAGTACTTC. Translating it yields CASSASGPQETQYF.

The chain combines TRBV4-1 with TRBJ2-7, with 7 bases lining up with TRBD1. The CDR3 length is 16 residues. Looked up from germline, CDR1 is MGHRA and CDR2 is YSYEKL. The J segment lost 2 bases and the V segment lost 3 bases, leaving 10 bases of the junction unmatched. CDR3 protein: CASSHINRGETYEQYF. The CDR3 nucleotides are TGCGCCAGCAGCCATATAAACAGGGGCGAGACCTACGAGCAGTACTTC.

V is TRBV4-2 and J is TRBJ2-6; no clear D gene. The CDR3 totals 18 residues. The germline V and J ends were trimmed by 0 bases and 2 bases, with 14 bases remaining between them. Germline CDR1 and CDR2: LGHNA and YNFKEQ. The CDR3 loop is CASSQEVRRSTGANVLTF. The CDR3 bases are TGTGCCAGCAGCCAAGAAGTCAGGCGATCTACTGGGGCCAACGTCCTGACTTTC.

This clone was found once. This chain connects TRBV9 to TRBJ2-1; 9 nucleotides line up with TRBD2. CDR3 length: 15 amino acids. The V and J ends lost 0 bases and 4 bases, in that order; junction bases with no gene match: 2. The V gene's germline CDR1 is SGDLS and CDR2 YYNGEE. CDR3 sequence reads: CASSVELAGYNEQFF. CDR3 in DNA: TGTGCCAGCAGCGTAGAACTAGCGGGTTACAATGAGCAGTTCTTC.

The chain couples TRBV6-4 to TRBJ1-5; the D is unclear. V lost 4 bases to trimming and J lost 0 bases, with 13 bases between them. Germline CDR1 MRHNA, CDR2 SNTAGT. CDR3 size: 16 residues. The CDR3 nucleotides read TGTGCCAGCAGTGGCCCCAAACAGTATAGCAATCAGCCCCAGCATTTT. Protein sequence: CASSGPKQYSNQPQHF.

This clone occurred once. The V gene is TRBV15, the J gene TRBJ2-7; possible D gene TRBD1, 6 bases. The CDR3 consists of 16 residues. The germline V gene has CDR1 LNHNV and CDR2 YYDKDF (reference sequence). V was shortened by 0 bases and J by 1 base, with 13 bases between the two germline ends. The CDR3 sequence is CATSRDLPGQSYEQYF. Written as DNA, the CDR3 is TGTGCCACCAGCAGAGATCTCCCGGGACAATCCTACGAGCAGTACTTC.

This clone came up a few times. The rearrangement links TRBV5-1 to TRBJ2-7, with 7 bases fitting TRBD2. Looked up from germline, CDR1 is SGHRS and CDR2 is YFSETQ. J lost 2 bases, V lost 0 bases, and 5 bases had no gene match. There are 15 residues in the CDR3. The CDR3 coding sequence is TGCGCCAGCAGCTTGGAGACTAGCCGGGCCTACGAGCAGTACTTC. It yields the protein CASSLETSRAYEQYF. The full variable domain, with the rest looked up from reference TRBV5-1 and TRBJ2-7, is KAGVTQTPRYLIKTRGQQVTLSCSPISGHRSVSWYQQTPGQGLQFLFEYFSETQRNKGNFPGRFSGRQFSNSRSEMNVSTLELGDSALYLCASSLETSRAYEQYFGPGTRLTVT.